This entry lists 2 T cell receptor beta chains sequenced from one sample in a study of T-cell memory formation after mild COVID-19. TCRdb re-called the 5' RACE reads through MiXCR, storing one row per CDR3 protein. In the table there are about 360,000 distinct CDR3 sequences, about an eighth of which are singletons. The sequencing input was PBMCs or a T cell subset sorted from them (not recorded which). These TCRs come from a man aged 18 to 29 who had mild COVID-19 (a few samples of this study predate the infection). Cell type and time point are not known.

The chain carries TRBV7-9 and TRBJ2-3; D perhaps matches TRBD1 (6 bases). V was trimmed by 6 bases and J by 3 bases, leaving 13 bases between them. This CDR3 spans 14 amino acids. CDR1 and CDR2 (germline): SEHNR, FQNEAQ (reference sequence). DNA for the CDR3: TGTGCCAGCAGGCCCCGGACAGCGACAGATACGCAGTATTTT. Translation: CASRPRTATDTQYF.

There are many counts of this clonotype. V is TRBV12-3 or TRBV12-4 and J is TRBJ2-5, with a tentative D call TRBD1 (6 bases). Trimming pared 6 bases from V and 2 bases from J, leaving 16 bases between. The CDR3 consists of 15 residues. CDR3 amino acids: CASRPSTGGQETQYF. DNA for the CDR3: TGTGCCAGCAGGCCTTCGACAGGAGGACAAGAGACCCAGTACTTC.